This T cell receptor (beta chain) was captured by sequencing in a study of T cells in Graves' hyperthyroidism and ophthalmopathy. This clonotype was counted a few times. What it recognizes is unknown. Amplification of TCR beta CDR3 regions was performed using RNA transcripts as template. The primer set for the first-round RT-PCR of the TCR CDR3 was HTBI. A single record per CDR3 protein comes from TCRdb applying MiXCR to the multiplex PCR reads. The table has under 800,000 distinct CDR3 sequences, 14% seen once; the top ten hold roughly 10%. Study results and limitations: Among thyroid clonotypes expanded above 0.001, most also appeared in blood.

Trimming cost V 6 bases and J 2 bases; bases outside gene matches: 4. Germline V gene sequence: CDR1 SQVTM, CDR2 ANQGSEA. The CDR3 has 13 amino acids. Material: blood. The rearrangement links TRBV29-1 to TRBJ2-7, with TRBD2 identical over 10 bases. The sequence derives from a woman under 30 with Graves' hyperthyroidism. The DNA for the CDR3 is TGCAGCGTCTCTAGCGGGAGCCCCTACGAGCAGTACTTC. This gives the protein CSVSSGSPYEQYF.